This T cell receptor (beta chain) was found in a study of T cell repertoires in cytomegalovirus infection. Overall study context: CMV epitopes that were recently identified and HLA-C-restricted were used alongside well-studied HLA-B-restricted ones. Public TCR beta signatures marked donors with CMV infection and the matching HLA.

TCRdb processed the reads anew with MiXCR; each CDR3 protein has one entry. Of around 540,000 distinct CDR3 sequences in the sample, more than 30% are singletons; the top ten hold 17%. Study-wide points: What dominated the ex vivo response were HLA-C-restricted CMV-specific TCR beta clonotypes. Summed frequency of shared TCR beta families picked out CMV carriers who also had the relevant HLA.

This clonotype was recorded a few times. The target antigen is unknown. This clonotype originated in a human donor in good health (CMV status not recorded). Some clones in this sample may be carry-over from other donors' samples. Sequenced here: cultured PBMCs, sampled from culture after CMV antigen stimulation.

The CDR3 DNA follows: TGTGCCAGCAGCTTCCACCGGACACCGGGAAACACCATATATTTT. Translation gives CASSFHRTPGNTIYF. The rearrangement joins TRBV7-8 to TRBJ1-3; TRBD1 might be the D (5 bases). Germline V gives CDR1 SGHVS, CDR2 FQNEAQ. V lost 3 bases and J 4 bases, leaving 13 bases between the germline ends. The CDR3 runs to 15 residues.